The clone carrying this TCR beta chain was observed a handful of times. Germline trimming cut 4 bases from V and 5 bases from J; bases unmatched to any gene: 5. The V gene's germline CDR1 is LGHNA and CDR2 YNFKEQ. The CDR3 covers 14 residues. Per the authors' pipeline: Reference gene primer amplification in the assay estimated nucleated cell counts. Using immunoSEQ multiplex PCR, the repertoire was profiled, and TCRdb retains in-frame clones only, with some absent. The V and J calls and clone size were taken over from that table, and D and trimming were inferred from the DNA. The sample shows about 30,000 clones, around 90% of them seen only once. This entry comes from a study of blood T cell repertoires in COVID-19. Study at large: From the United States, Italy and Spain came samples of acute and convalescent COVID-19. Sources were T cells, B-cell-depleted T cells, or PBMCs; the material itself was cDNA or gDNA.

Sequencing was carried out using peripheral blood. This TCR came from a human donor with active COVID-19. The donor label of this sample is uncertain. The chain combines TRBV4-2 with TRBJ2-5; TRBD1 matches at 9 bases. The CDR3 loop reads CASSRDRAGETQYF. Written as DNA, the CDR3 is TGTGCCAGCAGCCGGGACAGGGCGGGGGAGACCCAGTACTTC.